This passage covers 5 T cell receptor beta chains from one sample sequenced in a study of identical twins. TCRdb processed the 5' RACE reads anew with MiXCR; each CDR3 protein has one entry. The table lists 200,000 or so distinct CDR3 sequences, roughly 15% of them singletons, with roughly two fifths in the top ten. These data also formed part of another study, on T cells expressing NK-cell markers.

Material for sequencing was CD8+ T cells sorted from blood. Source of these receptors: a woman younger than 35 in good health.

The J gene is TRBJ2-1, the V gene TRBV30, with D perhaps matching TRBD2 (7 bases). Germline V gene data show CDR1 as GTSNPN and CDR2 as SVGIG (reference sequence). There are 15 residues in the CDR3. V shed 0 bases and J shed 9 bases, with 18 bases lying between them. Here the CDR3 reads CAWSVGSGRGGEQFF. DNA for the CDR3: TGTGCCTGGAGTGTAGGTAGCGGGCGAGGGGGTGAGCAGTTCTTC.

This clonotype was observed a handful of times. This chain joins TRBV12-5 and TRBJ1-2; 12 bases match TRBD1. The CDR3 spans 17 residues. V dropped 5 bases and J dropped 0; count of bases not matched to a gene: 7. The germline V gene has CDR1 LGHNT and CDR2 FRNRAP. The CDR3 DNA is TGTGCTAGTGGTAACCGTGGGGACAGGGGGCCTAACTATGGCTACACCTTC. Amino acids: CASGNRGDRGPNYGYTF.

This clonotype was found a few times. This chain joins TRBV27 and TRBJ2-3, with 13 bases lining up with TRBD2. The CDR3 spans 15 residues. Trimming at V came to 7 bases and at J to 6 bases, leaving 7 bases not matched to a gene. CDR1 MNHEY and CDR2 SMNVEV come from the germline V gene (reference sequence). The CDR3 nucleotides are TGTGCCAGCACTGGAACTAGCGGGGGGGCTGATACGCAGTATTTT. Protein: CASTGTSGGADTQYF.

CDR3 amino acids: CASSEAGDDQPQHF. The CDR3 region has the DNA TGTGCCAGCAGCGAAGCTGGGGATGATCAGCCCCAGCATTTT. The chain links TRBV21-1 to TRBJ1-5. TRBV21-1 is a pseudogene. The CDR3 totals 14 residues.

Written as DNA, the CDR3 is TGTGCCAGCAGCTGGCCCGGGACTAGCGGGTTCCAGACCCAGTACTTC. Its protein product is CASSWPGTSGFQTQYF. The chain combines TRBV7-8 with TRBJ2-5; 12 bases match TRBD2. The CDR3 runs to 16 residues. The J segment lost 6 bases and the V segment lost 4 bases, leaving 9 bases of the junction unmatched. Germline V gene lookup returns CDR1 SGHVS and CDR2 FQNEAQ.